The following is a T cell receptor (beta chain) sequence with its context. No cognate antigen has been identified for it. No clone much larger than this one lies a single base away; base qualities are absent. Other DNA sequences from this sample encode an identical CDR3 as well. Each PCR received spiked-in synthetic TCR analog templates so that absolute template abundance could be estimated from read counts. The immunoSEQ assay was used to amplify TCRbeta CDR3 regions from genomic DNA with bias-controlled V and J gene primers. Rearranged TCRbeta segments were sequenced at approximately 20X coverage. The study's processing was this. Clustering was used to correct sequencing errors, and CDR3s were annotated against IMGT to assign V, D and J genes. Only productive TCRbeta rearrangements were used in downstream analyses, excluding out-of-frame or stop-codon sequences. Clonality was computed as one minus Shannon entropy normalized by the log of the number of unique productive sequences. Clones differing between time points or between blood and tumor were identified by Fisher's exact test with Benjamini-Hochberg correction at adjusted p below 0.01. Entries here come from immuneACCESS through TCRdb and include only in-frame sequences with V and J called. Some clones fail to appear in such tables; in the studies checked, an unresolved V gene covers under half of the shortfall, and the cause of the remainder is unknown. V and J calls and clone size are those listed in that table; D and trimming were worked out from the DNA. The sample includes approximately 100,000 clones, with around 93% observed a single time. Approximately 0.88% of the sample is held by the ten biggest clonotypes.

Trimming leaves V shorter by 1 base and J shorter by 0 bases, with the junction holding 0 bases beyond the gene matches. From cysteine to phenylalanine, the CDR3 is 15 amino acids long. This entry keeps only the CDR3 DNA: 45 bases, framed from base 1. CDR1 and CDR2 were assigned from the germline V gene as MGHRA and YSYEKL. This sample was taken from a study of PD-L1 blockade in urothelial cancer (dated by TCRdb to 2015 to 2018). Turning to the overall study: Every patient began therapy in 2014 and was given atezolizumab 1,200 mg intravenously every 3 weeks. Durable clinical benefit was defined as progression-free survival longer than 6 months, and TCR features were also tested against progression-free and overall survival. Pretreatment blood TCR-seq was available for fewer than 30 patients, at least one posttreatment blood collection was obtained for some 24 patients, and tumor TCR-seq was available for some 24 patients. TCR sequencing covered pretreatment tumor samples and matched, serially collected peripheral blood taken before and after atezolizumab treatment. Whole exome sequencing and RNA sequencing of pretreatment tumors were performed alongside TCR sequencing in the same patients. Patients had an ECOG performance status of 0 or 1 and had received between 0 and 3 prior chemotherapy regimens. Blood samples gave median yields of about 140,000 T cells and more than 80,000 unique TCRs, along with a median clonality of around 0.08. Nine patients achieved durable clinical benefit and 15 to 20 did not. An exploratory multi-omic analysis was conducted of the somatic, immune and clinical correlates of response to PD-L1 blockade with atezolizumab in urothelial cancer. Blood samples were analyzed 3 weeks after the start of treatment (second dose) and 6 weeks after the start of treatment. Twenty-five of 29 patients were males with bladder-origin urothelial cancer, and about 65% of the 29 reported a prior smoking history.

A total of 25 to 35 patients with locally advanced or metastatic urothelial carcinoma, treated at Memorial Sloan Kettering on a trial protocol, made up the cohort. Peripheral blood mononuclear cells were collected pretreatment and during treatment, with between 1 and 8 total time points per patient. The Qiagen DNeasy Blood extraction kit was used to purify genomic DNA from total PBMCs and from tumor samples. PBMCs were collected pretreatment and during treatment and were isolated and stored as previously described. Broader findings and caveats from the paper: Improved progression-free and overall survival was associated with having pretreatment peripheral blood TCR clonality below the median. Because the sample size was small (n = 29) and many of the analyses were exploratory, the results are meant to be hypothesis-generating. Among patients with durable benefit, tumor-associated TCR clones showed greater expansion in peripheral blood 3 weeks after treatment started (n ≈ 20, p = 0.022).

The receptor comes from a woman of 80 years or more with urothelial cancer. The source material was PBMCs, sampled around atezolizumab (anti-PD-L1) treatment. The chain couples TRBV4-1 to TRBJ2-1; 7 central bases correspond to TRBD2. In nucleotides, the sequence is TGCGCCAGCAGCCAAGCGGGAGGCTCCTACAATGAGCAGTTCTTC. Its translation reads: CASSQAGGSYNEQFF.